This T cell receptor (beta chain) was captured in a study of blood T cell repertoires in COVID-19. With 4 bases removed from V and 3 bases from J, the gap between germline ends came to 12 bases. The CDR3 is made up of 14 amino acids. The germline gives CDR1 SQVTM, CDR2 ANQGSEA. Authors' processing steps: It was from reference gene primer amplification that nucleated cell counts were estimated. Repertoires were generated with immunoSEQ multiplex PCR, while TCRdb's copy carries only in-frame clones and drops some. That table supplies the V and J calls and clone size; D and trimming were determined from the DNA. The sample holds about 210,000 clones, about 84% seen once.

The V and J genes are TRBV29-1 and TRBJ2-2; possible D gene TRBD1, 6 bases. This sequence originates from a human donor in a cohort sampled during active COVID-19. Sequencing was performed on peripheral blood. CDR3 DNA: TGCAGCGTTGGACAGGCCGGAGACACCGGGGAGCTGTTTTTT. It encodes CSVGQAGDTGELFF.